The present entry profiles one T cell receptor beta chain with its context. Its target is unknown. Trimming pared 6 bases from V and 5 bases from J, leaving 10 bases between. The CDR3 covers 11 residues. Germline loops: CDR1 DFQATT, CDR2 SNEGSKA (reference sequence). The data are from a study of cytomegalovirus exposure and HLA in healthy donors. Broader study findings: After further analysis at a later stage, roughly 15,000 TCR beta sequences were associated with HLA alleles at 0.05 false discovery rate. The authors enumerated over 150 TCR beta chains as linked to cytomegalovirus.

Every donor was a healthy person donating bone marrow. Vbeta (60) and Jbeta (13) primers were used in the PCR. Assay used: immunoSEQ multiplex PCR; TCRdb lists only in-frame clones, some missing. The table lists about 150,000 clones, 61% of them singletons. Source material: PBMCs. The sequence was obtained from a male donor in good health and CMV-seronegative. The chain combines TRBV20-1 with TRBJ1-1; D uncertain. In DNA form, the CDR3 reads TGCAGTGCCCCCGTACAGACTGAAGCTTTCTTT. Translating it yields CSAPVQTEAFF.